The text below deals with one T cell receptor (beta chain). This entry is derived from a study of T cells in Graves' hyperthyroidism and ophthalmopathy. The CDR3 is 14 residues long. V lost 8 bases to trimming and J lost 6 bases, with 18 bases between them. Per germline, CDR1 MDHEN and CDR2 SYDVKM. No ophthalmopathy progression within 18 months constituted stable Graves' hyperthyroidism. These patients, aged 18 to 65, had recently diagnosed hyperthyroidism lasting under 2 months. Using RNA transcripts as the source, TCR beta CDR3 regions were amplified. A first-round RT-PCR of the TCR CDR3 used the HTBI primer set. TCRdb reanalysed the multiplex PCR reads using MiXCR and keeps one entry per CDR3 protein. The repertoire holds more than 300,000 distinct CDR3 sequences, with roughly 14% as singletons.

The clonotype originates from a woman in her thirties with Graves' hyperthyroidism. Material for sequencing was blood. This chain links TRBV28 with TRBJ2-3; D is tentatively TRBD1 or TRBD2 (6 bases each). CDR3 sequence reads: CASAIRGRWDTQYF. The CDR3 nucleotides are TGTGCCAGCGCAATCCGGGGGCGGTGGGATACGCAGTATTTT.